These 25 T cell receptor beta chains came from one sample sequenced in a study of OX40 agonist ivuxolimab in advanced cancers. TCRdb's copy holds only in-frame clones and misses some; the assay was immunoSEQ multiplex PCR. Of about 30,000 clones in the sample, about four fifths were seen once. The specimen was CD4+ or CD8+ T cells sorted from blood, collected in a trial of the OX40 agonist ivuxolimab. The source is an adult with an advanced solid tumor such as melanoma, head and neck, liver or kidney cancer.

The genes are TRBV5-1 and TRBJ1-4; D possibly corresponds to TRBD1 (6 bases). CDR1 is SGHRS, CDR2 YFSETQ, per germline. Trimming stripped 3 bases from V and 5 bases from J, with 17 bases between. This CDR3 is 16 amino acids long. The CDR3 region has the DNA TGCGCCAGCAGCTACGACCCCGGGACAAAGAATGAAAAACTGTTTTTT. As protein: CASSYDPGTKNEKLFF.

J is TRBJ2-1 and V is TRBV21-1; TRBD1, the table's D call, was not compared with the DNA. TRBV21-1 is labeled a pseudogene. The CDR3 totals 16 residues. In DNA form, the CDR3 reads TGTGCCAGCAGCATCGACCGGGACACTAAGTACAATGAGCAGTTCTTC. Its protein product is CASSIDRDTKYNEQFF.

J is TRBJ2-7 and V is TRBV6-1, with 9 bases identical to TRBD2. This CDR3 has 14 residues. With V trimmed by 5 bases and J by 0 bases, 2 bases remained unmatched. Germline lookup yields CDR1 MNHNS and CDR2 SASEGT. CDR3 nucleotide sequence: TGTGCCAGCAGTAAGACTAGCGGCTCCTACGAGCAGTACTTC. Protein product: CASSKTSGSYEQYF.

The chain uses TRBV5-1 and TRBJ1-2; D is uncertain. V was shortened by 3 bases and J by 7 bases, with 13 bases between the two germline ends. Germline V gives CDR1 SGHRS, CDR2 YFSETQ. The CDR3 has 13 amino acids. The CDR3: CASSWATDSGYTF. The CDR3 coding sequence is TGCGCCAGCAGCTGGGCGACGGACTCTGGCTACACCTTC.

The chain couples TRBV7-9 to TRBJ2-1; a weak D match, TRBD2 (6 bases). Per germline, CDR1 SEHNR and CDR2 FQNEAQ (reference sequence). There are 11 residues in the CDR3. Trimming removed 5 bases at V and 15 bases at J, with 14 bases between. CDR3 DNA: TGTGCCAGCAGCCGGGACTTATGGCGGTTCTTC. It encodes CASSRDLWRFF.

The chain recombines TRBV28 with TRBJ1-2; tentative D call: TRBD1 (5 bases). The CDR3 length is 12 residues. The germline CDR1 and CDR2 sequences are MDHEN and SYDVKM. Trimming cost V 7 bases and J 0 bases, with 6 bases left between them. The CDR3 spells CASMTANYGYTF. The DNA for the CDR3 is TGTGCCAGCATGACAGCTAACTATGGCTACACCTTC.

The chain recombines TRBV7-6 with TRBJ2-1; D gene ambiguous. Per the germline V gene, CDR1 is SGHVS and CDR2 is FNYEAQ. V gave up 2 bases and J gave up 0 bases, with 8 bases separating them. The CDR3 extends over 15 amino acids. The CDR3 protein is CASSLTGSSYNEQFF. Written as DNA, the CDR3 is TGTGCCAGCAGCTTAACCGGCTCCTCCTACAATGAGCAGTTCTTC.

The V call is TRBV25-1, the J call TRBJ2-1, with TRBD2 matching over 9 bases. Trimming cost V 7 bases and J 10 bases; bases outside gene matches: 20. The CDR3 covers 17 residues. Per germline, CDR1 MGHDK and CDR2 SYGVNS. This CDR3 reads CASNPNPQAGGQREQFF. CDR3 sequence (DNA): TGTGCCAGCAACCCGAACCCACAAGCGGGAGGACAAAGGGAGCAGTTCTTC.

The rearrangement joins TRBV6-5 to TRBJ1-2; TRBD1 agrees at 7 bases. This CDR3 is 14 amino acids long. The ends lost 6 bases at V and 3 bases at J; junction bases unmatched: 7. Germline V gives CDR1 MNHEY, CDR2 SVGAGI. The chain's CDR3 is CASRKTGYDYGYTF. CDR3 coding DNA: TGTGCCAGCAGAAAGACAGGGTACGACTATGGCTACACCTTC.

The gene calls are TRBV15 and TRBJ1-1; D not resolved. The V and J ends lost 1 base and 3 bases respectively, with 9 bases between them. The CDR3 is made up of 14 amino acids. Germline V gene data show CDR1 as LNHNV and CDR2 as YYDKDF (reference sequence). CDR3 protein: CATSRGGRDTEAFF. The CDR3 nucleotides are TGTGCCACCAGCAGAGGAGGGCGGGACACTGAAGCTTTCTTT.

J is TRBJ2-5 and V is TRBV18; 9 bases map to TRBD1. With the DNA end fitting TRBJ2-7 better, the J assignment may be wrong. The germline CDR1 and CDR2 sequences are KGHSH and LQKENI. This CDR3 spans 14 amino acids. CDR3 amino acids: CASSPGTGNYEQYF. CDR3 nucleotide sequence: TGTGCCAGCTCACCCGGGACAGGGAACTACGAGCAGTACTTC.

The chain couples TRBV7-9 to TRBJ2-5; D assignment may be TRBD1 or TRBD2 (6 bases each). V was trimmed by 2 bases and J by 5 bases, leaving 9 bases between them. The CDR3 loop spans 13 amino acids. Germline values: CDR1 SEHNR, CDR2 FQNEAQ (reference sequence). Here the CDR3 DNA reads TGTGCCAGCAGCTTAAGAGGGGGGGAGACCCAGTACTTC. Its translation is CASSLRGGETQYF. The full variable domain, rest sourced from reference TRBV7-9 and TRBJ2-5, is DTGVSQNPRHKITKRGQNVTFRCDPISEHNRLYWYRQTLGQGPEFLTYFQNEAQLEKSRLLSDRFSAERPKGSFSTLEIQRTEQGDSAMYLCASSLRGGETQYFGPGTRLLVL.

This clone was picked up a small number of times. The chain recombines TRBV28 with TRBJ1-5; 9 bases match TRBD1. The CDR3 has 14 amino acids. Per the germline V gene, CDR1 is MDHEN and CDR2 is SYDVKM. With V trimmed by 5 bases and J by 7 bases, 6 bases remained unmatched. The CDR3 spells CASSTGQGIQPQHF. As DNA, the CDR3 is TGTGCCAGCAGTACAGGACAGGGGATACAGCCCCAGCATTTT.

The gene calls are TRBV12-5 and TRBJ2-1; perhaps TRBD1 as D (5 bases). V was shortened by 3 bases and J by 9 bases, with 12 bases between the two germline ends. This CDR3 is built from 13 residues. Germline CDR1 and CDR2: LGHNT and FRNRAP. CDR3 nucleotides: TGTGCTAGTGGTTTCCCAGGGCAGGGTGAGCAGTTCTTC. Its protein product is CASGFPGQGEQFF.

The chain uses TRBV2 and TRBJ1-4; no firm D call. Looked up from germline, CDR1 is SNHLY and CDR2 is FYNNEI. V lost 6 bases and J 5 bases, leaving 13 bases between the germline ends. The length of the CDR3 is 14 residues. Here the CDR3 DNA reads TGTGCCAGCAGAAAGGACCTCGGCAATGAAAAACTGTTTTTT. Its protein product is CASRKDLGNEKLFF.

This clone was seen more than once but under ten times. This chain joins TRBV14 and TRBJ2-2; no reliable D call. V shed 10 bases and J shed 1 base, with 19 bases lying between them. The CDR3 contains 16 residues. Germline values: CDR1 SGHDN, CDR2 FVKESK. The CDR3 DNA sequence: TGTGCCACTCAGGATTCAGGATCGGGGAACACCGGGGAGCTGTTTTTT. It yields the protein CATQDSGSGNTGELFF.

The J gene is TRBJ1-1, the V gene TRBV7-2; D may be TRBD1 (6 bases). V dropped 1 base and J dropped 0 bases, with 12 bases sitting between them. This CDR3 spans 16 amino acids. In germline, CDR1 is SGHTA, CDR2 FQGNSA. CDR3 nucleotides: TGTGCCAGCAGCTTAGTACAGGGCAGAGTGAACACTGAAGCTTTCTTT. Its translation is CASSLVQGRVNTEAFF.

This chain connects TRBV4-1 to TRBJ1-5; D is possibly TRBD1 (5 bases). With 4 bases removed from V and 6 bases from J, the gap between germline ends came to 10 bases. This CDR3 contains 13 residues. Germline values: CDR1 MGHRA, CDR2 YSYEKL. The CDR3 loop is CASSPLGGQPQHF. The CDR3 nucleotides are TGCGCCAGCAGCCCCCTGGGGGGTCAGCCCCAGCATTTT.

J is TRBJ2-2 and V is TRBV5-3; no definite D call. TRBV5-3 is classed as an ORF, of uncertain function. V lost 4 bases, J lost 0 bases, and 10 bases lay in between. The CDR3 sequence is 15 residues long. The CDR3 DNA reads TGTGCCAGAAGCCCCTTTTACACGAACACCGGGGAGCTGTTTTTT. Translated: CARSPFYTNTGELFF.

This clone was counted a single time. This chain links TRBV11-2 with TRBJ1-1; TRBD1 matches at 9 bases. The CDR3 consists of 15 residues. Per the germline V gene, CDR1 is SGHAT and CDR2 is FQNNGV. Germline trimming cut 4 bases from V and 0 bases from J; bases unmatched to any gene: 3. For the CDR3, the DNA is TGTGCCAGCAGCTCACAGGGGGCCATGAACACTGAAGCTTTCTTT. Translation gives CASSSQGAMNTEAFF.

The CDR3 reads CASSGLWDRTLGASSGNTIYF. The CDR3 DNA follows: TGTGCCAGCAGCGGCCTTTGGGACAGAACCCTAGGCGCGAGCTCTGGAAACACCATATATTTT. This sequence joins TRBV9 and TRBJ1-3; 7 positions agree with TRBD1. V shed 3 bases, J shed 0 bases, and the junction held 21 bases outside the gene matches. Germline-derived CDR1 and CDR2 are SGDLS and YYNGEE. The CDR3 has 21 residues.

This clone has just a few counts. The chain uses TRBV10-3 and TRBJ1-1, with unresolved D. V lost 6 bases to trimming and J lost 6 bases, with 17 bases between them. The CDR3 is 14 amino acids. The germline V gene encodes CDR1 ENHRY and CDR2 SYGVKD. CDR3 in amino acids: CAIRDGGLNAEAFF. The CDR3 coding sequence is TGTGCCATCAGGGACGGAGGGTTAAACGCTGAAGCTTTCTTT.

This clone occurred once. The chain combines TRBV28 with TRBJ1-2; D unclear. V gave up 3 bases and J gave up 4 bases, with 12 bases separating them. Germline values: CDR1 MDHEN, CDR2 SYDVKM. The CDR3 covers 14 residues. Here the CDR3 reads CASSLRSGIYGYTF. The DNA for the CDR3 is TGTGCCAGCAGTTTGAGATCCGGAATCTATGGCTACACCTTC.

This clone was seen more than once but under ten times. The chain has TRBV10-3 and TRBJ1-6; D possibly corresponds to TRBD1 (5 bases). This CDR3 has 14 amino acids. Trimming cost V 6 bases and J 10 bases, with 16 bases left between them. Germline loops: CDR1 ENHRY, CDR2 SYGVKD. DNA of the CDR3: TGTGCCATCAGAGCCGGGACTGCTGAATCACCCCTCCACTTT. Amino acids: CAIRAGTAESPLHF.

Worth noting for this clone: The junction shows a germline mismatch at one end, possibly a read error. The V gene is TRBV15, the J gene TRBJ1-5; D is unresolved. CDR3 length: 15 amino acids. Germline CDR1 reads LNHNV; CDR2 reads YYDKDF (reference sequence). CDR3 sequence reads: CAASRGGGSNQPQHF. The CDR3 DNA follows: TGTGCCGCCAGCAGAGGTGGAGGGAGCAATCAGCCCCAGCATTTT.